The 6 T cell receptor beta chains below were found in one sample sequenced in a study of T cells after yellow fever vaccination (dated by TCRdb to between 2018 and 2020). Library prep was done by 5' RACE. Data came from an Illumina HiSeq 2500. TCRdb reprocessing: public reads trimmed at Q25 with fastp, clones called with MiXCR, in-frame beta chains kept. Each CDR3 protein gets just one entry, which takes the most common genes and DNA from the rows behind it. The sample yields around 250,000 distinct CDR3 sequences; 6.5% to 8.5% were counted once. Over 0.65% of the sample lies in the top ten. This sample's treatment or condition label indicates: live attenuated yellow fever vaccine strain. The material sequenced was CD4+ T cells sorted from PBMCs, taken 15 days after the yellow fever booster vaccination. Receptors were obtained from a man aged 25 to 45 who received the YFV17D yellow fever vaccine.

This rearrangement joins TRBV7-2 to TRBJ2-3; 7 bases align to TRBD2. Germline V CDR1 and CDR2: SGHTA, FQGNSA. V gave up 5 bases and J gave up 3 bases; unmatched junction bases: 14. CDR3 length: 17 amino acids. The CDR3, as DNA: TGTGCCAGCAGCCCCGGGGTAGCGGGCCCATGGACAGATACGCAGTATTTT. Translated: CASSPGVAGPWTDTQYF.

This clonotype was observed a few times. V is TRBV29-1 and J is TRBJ2-1; D may correspond to TRBD1 or TRBD2 (6 bases each). V was clipped by 5 bases and J by 0 bases, with 11 bases between them. Per the germline V gene, CDR1 is SQVTM and CDR2 is ANQGSEA. The CDR3 totals 14 residues. CDR3 loop: CSVTPGASYNEQFF. The CDR3 DNA reads as TGCAGCGTTACCCCGGGGGCCTCCTACAATGAGCAGTTCTTC.

This clonotype was counted ten times or more. The chain combines TRBV12-3 or TRBV12-4 with TRBJ2-3, with D possibly matching TRBD2 (5 bases). Trimming removed 2 bases at V and 0 bases at J, with 9 bases between. The CDR3 contains 15 residues. CDR3 bases: TGTGCCAGCAGTTTAATAGGACTGAGCACAGATACGCAGTATTTT. It specifies CASSLIGLSTDTQYF.

The chain employs TRBV15 and TRBJ2-5; maybe TRBD2 (6 bases). The CDR3 totals 16 residues. Germline V gene sequence: CDR1 LNHNV, CDR2 YYDKDF (reference sequence). The V end was cut by 1 base, the J end by 2 bases, with 14 bases between. The CDR3 sequence: CATSRGNSGSQETQYF. The CDR3 DNA reads as TGTGCCACCAGCAGAGGTAATAGCGGTAGTCAAGAGACCCAGTACTTC.

This clonotype was recorded at least ten times. The V gene is TRBV20-1, the J gene TRBJ2-1, with D uncertain. Germline-derived CDR1 and CDR2 are DFQATT and SNEGSKA (reference sequence). This CDR3 is built from 12 residues. V dropped 2 bases and J dropped 6 bases, with 8 bases sitting between them. The DNA of the CDR3 is TGCAGTGCTAGAATTCAGCCCAATGAGCAGTTCTTC. Translated: CSARIQPNEQFF.

In its sample, this clonotype was seen many times. The V call is TRBV6-5, the J call TRBJ2-7; D is ambiguous. This CDR3 comprises 11 residues. CDR1 MNHEY and CDR2 SVGAGI come from the germline V gene. V was clipped by 5 bases and J by 6 bases, with 8 bases between them. The CDR3 spells CASSQTGEQYF. The DNA of the CDR3 is TGTGCCAGCAGTCAGACCGGCGAGCAGTACTTC.